The entry that follows covers one TCR beta chain sequence. The data derive from a study of blood T cell repertoires in COVID-19. Study-level background: Researchers got acute and convalescent COVID-19 samples from the United States, Italy and Spain. Nucleic acid was either cDNA or gDNA, and it came from T cells, B-cell-depleted T cells, or PBMCs.

This table comes from immunoSEQ multiplex PCR, and its TCRdb copy is limited to in-frame clones, with some not included. The sample contains 150,000 to 200,000 clones, about 90% of which appear only once. CDR1 and CDR2 from the germline V gene are SGHDT and YYEEEE. The CDR3 contains 14 residues. V dropped 0 bases and J dropped 8 bases, with 11 bases sitting between them. The specimen was peripheral blood. The genes are TRBV5-6 and TRBJ1-4, with D possibly being TRBD1 (5 bases). The receptor's source is a man aged 55 to 69 with active or convalescent COVID-19. Here the CDR3 DNA reads TGTGCCAGCAGCTTGGCCGGGGGAAGGGAAAAACTGTTTTTT. This gives the protein CASSLAGGREKLFF.